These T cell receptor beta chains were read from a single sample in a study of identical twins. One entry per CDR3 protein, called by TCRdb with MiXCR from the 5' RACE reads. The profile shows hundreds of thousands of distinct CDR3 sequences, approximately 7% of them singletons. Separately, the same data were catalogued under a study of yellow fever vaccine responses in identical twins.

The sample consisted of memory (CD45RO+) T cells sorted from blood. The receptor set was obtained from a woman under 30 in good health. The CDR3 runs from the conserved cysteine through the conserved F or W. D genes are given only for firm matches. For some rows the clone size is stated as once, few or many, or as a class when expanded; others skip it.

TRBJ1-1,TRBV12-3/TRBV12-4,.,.,CASSFYRTVNTEAFF,TGTGCCAGCAGTTTTTACCGGACAGTGAACACTGAAGCTTTCTTT
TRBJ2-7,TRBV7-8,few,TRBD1,CASSIYGTGYEQYF,TGTGCCAGCTCTATTTACGGGACAGGCTACGAGCAGTACTTC
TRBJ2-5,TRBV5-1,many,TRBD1,CASSGTVQETQYF,TGCGCCAGCAGTGGGACAGTGCAAGAGACCCAGTACTTC
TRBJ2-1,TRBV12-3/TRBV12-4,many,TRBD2,CASSNSGRAPEQFF,TGTGCCAGCAGTAATAGCGGGAGGGCCCCTGAGCAGTTCTTC
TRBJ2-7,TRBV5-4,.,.,CASSSPLTGLYEQYF,TGTGCCAGCAGTTCCCCCCTGACAGGTCTGTACGAGCAGTACTTC
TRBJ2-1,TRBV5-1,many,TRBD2,CASSLVVAGGREQFF,TGCGCCAGCAGCTTGGTGGTAGCGGGGGGCCGTGAGCAGTTCTTC
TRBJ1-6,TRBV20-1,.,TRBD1,CSARSGQINSPLHF,TGCAGTGCTAGGTCGGGACAGATTAATTCACCCCTCCACTTT
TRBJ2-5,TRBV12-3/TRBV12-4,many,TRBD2,CASSFGLAGYQETQYF,TGTGCCAGCAGTTTTGGACTAGCGGGGTACCAAGAGACCCAGTACTTC
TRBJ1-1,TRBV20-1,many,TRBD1,CSASVGQGNTEAFF,TGCAGTGCATCAGTAGGACAGGGGAACACTGAAGCTTTCTTT
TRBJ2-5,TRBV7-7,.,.,CASSLGPATETQYF,TGTGCCAGCAGCTTAGGCCCAGCTACAGAGACCCAGTACTTC
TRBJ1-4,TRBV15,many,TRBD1,CATSRWQGGINEKLFF,TGTGCCACCAGCCGATGGCAGGGGGGAATTAATGAAAAACTGTTTTTT
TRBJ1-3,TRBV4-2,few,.,CASSQAGPYGNTIYF,TGTGCCAGCAGCCAAGCAGGGCCGTACGGAAACACCATATATTTT
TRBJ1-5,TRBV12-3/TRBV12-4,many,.,CASSPRGNQPQHF,TGTGCCAGCAGTCCTAGGGGCAATCAGCCCCAGCATTTT
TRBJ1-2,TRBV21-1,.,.,CASSSFRTDPNYGYTF,TGTGCCAGCAGCAGCTTCCGGACAGACCCTAACTATGGCTACACCTTC
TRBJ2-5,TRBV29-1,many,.,CSVGEGIKETQYF,TGCAGCGTTGGCGAAGGGATCAAAGAGACCCAGTACTTC
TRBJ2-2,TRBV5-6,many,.,CASSLRMGTGELFF,TGTGCCAGCAGCTTGCGGATGGGGACCGGGGAGCTGTTTTTT
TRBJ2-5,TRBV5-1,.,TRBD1,CASSPGTGGTQYF,TGCGCCAGCAGCCCTGGGACAGGGGGGACCCAGTACTTC
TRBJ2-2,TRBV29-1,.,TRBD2,CSVGAPGGVGTGELFF,TGCAGCGTTGGGGCCCCTGGGGGGGTTGGCACCGGGGAGCTGTTTTTT
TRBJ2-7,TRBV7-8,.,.,CASSLGTSGTATEQYF,TGTGCCAGCAGCTTAGGGACCTCCGGGACGGCCACCGAGCAGTACTTC
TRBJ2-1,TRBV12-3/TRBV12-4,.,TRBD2,CASSSVGLAGNNEQFF,TGTGCCAGCAGCTCAGTTGGACTAGCGGGAAACAATGAGCAGTTCTTC
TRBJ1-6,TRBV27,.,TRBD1,CASSLQGALSPLHF,TGTGCCAGCAGTTTGCAGGGGGCTCTTTCACCCCTCCACTTT
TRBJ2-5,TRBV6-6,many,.,CASSEQGGETQYF,TGTGCCAGCTCGGAACAGGGAGGAGAGACCCAGTACTTC
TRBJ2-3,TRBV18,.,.,CASSPRVLSTDTQYF,TGTGCCAGCTCACCACGTGTACTGAGCACAGATACGCAGTATTTT
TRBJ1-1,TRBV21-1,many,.,CASSRRMPLNTEAFF,TGTGCCAGCAGCAGACGAATGCCTCTGAACACTGAAGCTTTCTTT
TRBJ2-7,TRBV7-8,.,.,CASSPSGHRNHEQYF,TGTGCCAGCAGCCCCTCGGGACACCGAAACCACGAGCAGTACTTC
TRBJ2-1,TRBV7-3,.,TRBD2,CASSLIPSGSNEQFF,TGTGCCAGCAGCTTAATACCTAGCGGGAGTAATGAGCAGTTCTTC
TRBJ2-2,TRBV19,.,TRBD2,CASSSLAGTSTGELFF,TGTGCCAGTAGTTCTCTAGCGGGGACAAGCACCGGGGAGCTGTTTTTT
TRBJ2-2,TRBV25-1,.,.,CASSGRGAPGELFF,TGTGCCAGCAGTGGCCGCGGGGCCCCCGGGGAGCTGTTTTTT
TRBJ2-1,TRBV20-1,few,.,CSASGGLGYNEQFF,TGCAGTGCTAGCGGGGGCTTAGGTTACAATGAGCAGTTCTTC
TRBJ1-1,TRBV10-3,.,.,CAIKMNTEAFF,TGTGCCATCAAGATGAACACTGAAGCTTTCTTT
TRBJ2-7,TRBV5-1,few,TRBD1,CASTPTGGHSYEQYF,TGCGCCAGCACCCCGACAGGGGGGCACTCCTACGAGCAGTACTTC
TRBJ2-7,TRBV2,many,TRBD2,CASSVPPRLAGSYEQYF,TGTGCCAGCAGTGTCCCTCCCCGACTAGCGGGCTCCTACGAGCAGTACTTC
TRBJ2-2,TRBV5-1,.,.,CASRGTLNTGELFF,TGCGCCAGCAGGGGGACATTGAACACCGGGGAGCTGTTTTTT
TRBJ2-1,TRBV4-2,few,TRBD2,CASSQESSGGFNEQFF,TGTGCCAGCAGCCAAGAATCCAGCGGGGGCTTCAATGAGCAGTTCTTC
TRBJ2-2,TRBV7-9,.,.,CASSGRKVATGELFF,TGTGCCAGCAGCGGTCGAAAAGTCGCAACCGGGGAGCTGTTTTTT
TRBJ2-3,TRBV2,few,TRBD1,CASSRKGTGGTDTQYF,TGTGCCAGCAGTCGAAAGGGGACAGGGGGTACAGATACGCAGTATTTT
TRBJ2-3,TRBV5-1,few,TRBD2,CASSLDRGADTQYF,TGCGCCAGCAGCTTGGACCGGGGGGCAGATACGCAGTATTTT
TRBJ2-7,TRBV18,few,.,CASSPPWAAGDSYEQYF,TGTGCCAGCTCACCTCCCTGGGCAGCGGGTGACTCCTACGAGCAGTACTTC
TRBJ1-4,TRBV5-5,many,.,CASSHPNEKLFF,TGTGCCAGCAGCCATCCTAATGAAAAACTGTTTTTT
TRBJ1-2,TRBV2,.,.,CASSVGALGGYTF,TGTGCCAGCAGTGTGGGGGCATTGGGTGGCTACACCTTC